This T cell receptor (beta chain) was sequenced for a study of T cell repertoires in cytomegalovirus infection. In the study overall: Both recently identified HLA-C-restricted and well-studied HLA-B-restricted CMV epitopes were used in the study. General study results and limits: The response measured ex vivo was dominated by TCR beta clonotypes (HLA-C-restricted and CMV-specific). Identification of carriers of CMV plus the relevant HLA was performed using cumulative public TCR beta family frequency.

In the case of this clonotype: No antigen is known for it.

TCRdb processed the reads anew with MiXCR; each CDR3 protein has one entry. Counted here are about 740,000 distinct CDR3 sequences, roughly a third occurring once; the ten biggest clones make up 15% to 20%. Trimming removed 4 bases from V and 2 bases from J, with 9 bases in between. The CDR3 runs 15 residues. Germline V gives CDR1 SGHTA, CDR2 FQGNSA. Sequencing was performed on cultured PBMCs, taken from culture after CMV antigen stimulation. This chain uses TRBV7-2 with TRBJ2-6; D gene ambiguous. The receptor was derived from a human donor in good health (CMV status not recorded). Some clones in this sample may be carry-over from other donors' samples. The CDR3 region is CASSYGWAGANVLTF. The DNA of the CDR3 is TGTGCCAGCAGCTACGGGTGGGCTGGGGCCAACGTCCTGACTTTC.